The next 8 T cell receptor beta chains were all read from a single sample in a study of yellow fever vaccine responses in identical twins. Each CDR3 protein gets one entry after TCRdb re-called the RT-PCR reads with MiXCR. The sample has 4,500 to 7,000 distinct CDR3 sequences, about 69% seen once. The specimen was T cells from blood (PBMCs), unsorted or a sorted subset (not recorded which), collected before or after yellow fever vaccination (not recorded which). These receptors all stem from a woman in her late teens or twenties who received the yellow fever vaccine.

The sample holds one count of this clonotype. This chain joins TRBV11-1 and TRBJ1-5; D is undetermined. The CDR3 covers 17 residues. The V gene's germline CDR1 is SGHAT and CDR2 FQDESV (reference sequence). V lost 0 bases and J lost 5, with 17 bases in between. In DNA form, the CDR3 reads TGTGCCAGCAGCTTAGCACAAGGTCTGCGGATCGATCAGCCCCAGCATTTT. This gives the protein CASSLAQGLRIDQPQHF.

This clonotype was recorded only once. This rearrangement joins TRBV18 to TRBJ1-1; possible D gene TRBD1, 6 bases. Germline loops: CDR1 KGHSH, CDR2 LQKENI. Trimming removed 6 bases at V and 6 bases at J, with 11 bases between. There are 12 residues in the CDR3. The CDR3 loop is CASSQGYPEAFF. CDR3 DNA: TGTGCCAGCTCCCAGGGGTACCCTGAAGCTTTCTTT.

This clonotype has just a few counts. The chain uses TRBV2 and TRBJ1-5; D is undetermined. CDR1 is SNHLY and CDR2 is FYNNEI in the germline V gene. Trimming took 7 bases from V and 4 from J, leaving 17 bases between them. The CDR3 extends over 15 amino acids. The CDR3 DNA sequence: TGTGCCAGCAACTCCGGTGAGGACGCGAATCAGCCCCAGCATTTT. This codes for CASNSGEDANQPQHF.

The chain has TRBV11-2 and TRBJ2-3; TRBD1 might be the D (6 bases). The CDR3 sequence is 14 residues long. Per the germline V gene, CDR1 is SGHAT and CDR2 is FQNNGV. Trimming took off 4 bases at V and 5 bases at J, with 13 bases between the two ends. Here the CDR3 DNA reads TGTGCCAGCAGCTCCCTGGGGGCCGGAGATACGCAGTATTTT. It yields the protein CASSSLGAGDTQYF.

The J gene is TRBJ2-7, the V gene TRBV13; 7 bases are a match to TRBD1. The CDR3 runs to 12 residues. V was pared by 9 bases and J by 6 bases, with 8 bases of the junction left unmatched. Germline CDR1 PRHDT, CDR2 FYEKMQ (reference sequence). The CDR3: CARGRQGREQYF. CDR3 bases: TGTGCCAGGGGGAGACAGGGCCGCGAGCAGTACTTC.

This clonotype was seen a single time. The CDR3 DNA reads as TGCGCCAGCAGCCAGCTGACTAGCGGCAGTGAGCAGTTCTTC. Amino acids: CASSQLTSGSEQFF. The chain employs TRBV4-1 and TRBJ2-1; TRBD2 aligns across 9 bases. The germline V gene has CDR1 MGHRA and CDR2 YSYEKL. With V trimmed by 3 bases and J by 9 bases, 6 bases remained unmatched. This CDR3 region has 14 residues.

The chain joins TRBV4-1 to TRBJ2-7, with D uncertain. The CDR3 has 13 residues. CDR1 is MGHRA and CDR2 is YSYEKL in the germline V gene. The V gene lost 7 bases and the J gene lost 2 bases, with 12 bases spanning the gap. The CDR3 coding sequence is TGCGCCAGCATCATCACAGCCACCTACGAGCAGTACTTC. Translated, it gives CASIITATYEQYF.

The rearrangement uses TRBV6-2 or TRBV6-3 and TRBJ2-7; tentatively, D is TRBD2 (6 bases). V lost 0 bases, J lost 0 bases, and 12 bases lay in between. Germline V lookup: CDR1 MNHEY, CDR2 SVGEGT. This CDR3 comprises 16 residues. The CDR3 nucleotides are TGTGCCAGCAGTTACTCAGCGGGCCATCCCTCCTACGAGCAGTACTTC. This gives the protein CASSYSAGHPSYEQYF.